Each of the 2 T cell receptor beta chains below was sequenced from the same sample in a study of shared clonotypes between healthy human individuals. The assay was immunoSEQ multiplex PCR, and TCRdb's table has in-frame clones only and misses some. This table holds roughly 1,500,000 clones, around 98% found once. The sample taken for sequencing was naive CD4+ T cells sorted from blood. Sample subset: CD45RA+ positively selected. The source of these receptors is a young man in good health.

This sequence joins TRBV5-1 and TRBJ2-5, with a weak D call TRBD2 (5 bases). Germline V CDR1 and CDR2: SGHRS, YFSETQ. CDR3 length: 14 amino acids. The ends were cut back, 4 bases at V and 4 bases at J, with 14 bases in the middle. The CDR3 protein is CASSPTGIGETQYF. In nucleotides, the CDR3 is TGCGCCAGCAGCCCGACCGGGATCGGAGAGACCCAGTACTTC.

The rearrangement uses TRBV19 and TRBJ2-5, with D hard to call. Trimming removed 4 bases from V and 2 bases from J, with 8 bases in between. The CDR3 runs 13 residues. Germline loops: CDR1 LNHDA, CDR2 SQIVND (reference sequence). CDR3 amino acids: CASSNGPQETQYF. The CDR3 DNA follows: TGTGCCAGTAGTAACGGACCTCAAGAGACCCAGTACTTC.